These 28 T cell receptor beta chains were sequenced from one sample in a study of blood T cell repertoires in COVID-19 (dated by TCRdb to 2020 to 2021). The library was produced with the immunoSEQ multiplex PCR assay. In its TCRdb copy, this immuneACCESS table keeps in-frame sequences only and misses some clones. Where compared with another copy, unresolved V genes explain less than half of these, and the others have no known cause. The sample table records 30,000 to 35,000 clones; 93% of these occur just once. Of the sample, more than 4% is held by the ten largest clones. The specimen sequenced was peripheral blood. Receptors originate from a human donor in a cohort sampled during active COVID-19.

V usage is TRBV9 and J usage is TRBJ2-2; 11 nucleotides align to TRBD2. CDR1 and CDR2 (germline): SGDLS, YYNGEE. This CDR3 comprises 16 residues. V trimming: 0 bases; J trimming: 6 bases; junction bases outside the gene matches: 4. CDR3 loop: CASSVGSGGAPGELFF. For the CDR3, the DNA is TGTGCCAGCAGCGTAGGTAGCGGGGGGGCCCCCGGGGAGCTGTTTTTT.

The chain combines TRBV5-5 with TRBJ1-6; 8 nucleotides line up with TRBD1. In germline, CDR1 is SGHKS, CDR2 YYEKEE (reference sequence). This CDR3 is 15 amino acids long. With 0 bases clipped from V and 6 bases from J, the junction kept 2 bases outside the gene matches. The CDR3 loop reads CASSLGQGSNSPLHF. The DNA of the CDR3 is TGTGCCAGCAGCTTGGGACAGGGGTCTAATTCACCCCTCCACTTT.

CDR3 residues: CASSETSGESPLHF. The CDR3 DNA sequence: TGTGCCAGCAGCGAAACTTCAGGGGAATCACCCCTCCACTTT. The chain joins TRBV5-4 to TRBJ1-6; TRBD1 might be the D (6 bases). Germline V gene lookup returns CDR1 SGHNT and CDR2 YYREEE (reference sequence). The V end lost 4 bases, the J end lost 10 bases, and 15 bases lay between the germline ends. The CDR3 is made up of 14 amino acids.

The genes are TRBV7-9 and TRBJ2-1; the match to TRBD2 covers 11 bases. Unmatched junction bases numbered 4, after V lost 2 bases and J lost 4 bases. This CDR3 is built from 16 residues. The germline V gene encodes CDR1 SEHNR and CDR2 FQNEAQ (reference sequence). CDR3 in amino acids: CASSLKLAGAYNEQFF. CDR3 nucleotide sequence: TGTGCCAGCAGCTTAAAACTAGCGGGGGCATACAATGAGCAGTTCTTC. Drawing the rest from reference TRBV7-9 and TRBJ2-1, the complete variable domain is DTGVSQNPRHKITKRGQNVTFRCDPISEHNRLYWYRQTLGQGPEFLTYFQNEAQLEKSRLLSDRFSAERPKGSFSTLEIQRTEQGDSAMYLCASSLKLAGAYNEQFFGPGTRLTVL.

The genes are TRBV24-1 and TRBJ2-1; the D gene is possibly TRBD1 (5 bases). The CDR3 extends over 13 amino acids. CDR1 KGHDR and CDR2 SFDVKD come from the germline V gene. Trimming left V 4 bases short and J 15 bases short, with 18 bases between. The CDR3 nucleotides read TGTGCCACCAGTGAACAGACAGATTCACCTACGTTCTTC. Translation: CATSEQTDSPTFF.

The chain employs TRBV5-1 and TRBJ2-7; TRBD2 is a possible D gene (7 bases). The CDR3 has 16 residues. The V end was cut by 0 bases, the J end by 1 base, with 14 bases between. Germline-derived CDR1 and CDR2 are SGHRS and YFSETQ. DNA for the CDR3: TGCGCCAGCAGCTTGGGGTCGGGGGGCCCATCCTACGAGCAGTACTTC. It yields the protein CASSLGSGGPSYEQYF.

The chain carries TRBV3-1 (or the pseudogene TRBV3-2) and TRBJ2-5; 7 bases map to TRBD1. Germline V gives CDR1 LGHDT, CDR2 YNNKEL (reference sequence). This CDR3 has 13 amino acids. V shed 7 bases and J 9 bases; nucleotides not matched to a gene: 11. CDR3 sequence reads: CASKPEVTGAQYF. For the CDR3, the DNA is TGTGCCAGCAAGCCAGAGGTAACAGGGGCCCAGTACTTC.

J is TRBJ1-1 and V is TRBV3-1 (or the pseudogene TRBV3-2); D is perhaps TRBD1 (6 bases). Looked up from germline, CDR1 is LGHDT and CDR2 is YNNKEL (reference sequence). Trimming left V 4 bases short and J 0 bases short, with 21 bases between. CDR3 length: 18 residues. CDR3 in DNA: TGTGCCAGCAGCCCGGAGGATGACAGGTTGAAAATGAACACTGAAGCTTTCTTT. It encodes CASSPEDDRLKMNTEAFF.

This clone has just one count. The V and J genes are TRBV12-3 or TRBV12-4 and TRBJ1-1, with a tentative D call TRBD1 (6 bases). The CDR3 contains 12 residues. The germline V and J ends were trimmed by 9 bases and 0 bases, with 8 bases remaining between them. The CDR3 coding sequence is TGTGCCAGACAGGGAATGAACACTGAAGCTTTCTTT. Translating it yields CARQGMNTEAFF.

The chain carries TRBV5-1 and TRBJ2-5; D might be TRBD2 (6 bases). Germline V CDR1 and CDR2: SGHRS, YFSETQ. The CDR3 is made up of 15 amino acids. Between the trimmed V and J ends, which lost 4 bases and 1 base, there was a span of 14 bases. DNA of the CDR3: TGCGCCAGCAGCCCCGGAGGGGTATCCCAAGAGACCCAGTACTTC. Translating gives CASSPGGVSQETQYF.

The V gene is TRBV4-1, the J gene TRBJ2-6; 8 bases agree with TRBD1. Germline V gene data show CDR1 as MGHRA and CDR2 as YSYEKL. V shed 4 bases, J shed 0 bases, and the junction held 5 bases outside the gene matches. CDR3 length: 17 amino acids. The CDR3 DNA reads TGCGCCAGCAGCCCGGGACAGGCGTACTCTGGGGCCAACGTCCTGACTTTC. Its translation: CASSPGQAYSGANVLTF.

This clone was counted a few times. The chain carries TRBV19 and TRBJ2-7; TRBD1 matches at 8 bases. Germline-derived CDR1 and CDR2 are LNHDA and SQIVND (reference sequence). Trimming took 10 bases from V and 6 from J; bases not matched to a gene: 5. CDR3 size: 11 residues. CDR3 in amino acids: CATRTGREQYF. The CDR3 nucleotides are TGTGCCACTAGGACAGGGCGCGAGCAGTACTTC.

CDR3 DNA: TGTGCCAGCAGCTCTATGCGACACCCGAACACTGAAGCTTTCTTT. Translation: CASSSMRHPNTEAFF. The chain employs TRBV21-1 and TRBJ1-1; the table gives TRBD1 as D, unverified against the DNA. TRBV21-1 is reported as a pseudogene. The CDR3 is 15 residues long.

The CDR3 loop is CASRRLAGSTDTQYF. The CDR3 coding sequence is TGCGCCAGCAGGCGACTAGCGGGGAGCACAGATACGCAGTATTTT. The chain links TRBV4-1 to TRBJ2-3, with TRBD2 matching over 11 bases. The V gene end was trimmed by 6 bases and the J gene end by 0 bases; junction bases not matched to a gene: 2. CDR1 is MGHRA, CDR2 YSYEKL, per germline. The CDR3 has 15 residues.

This chain uses TRBV2 with TRBJ2-2; D ambiguous. Germline CDR1 is SNHLY and CDR2 is FYNNEI. Trimming removed 7 bases from V and 3 bases from J, with 15 bases in between. The CDR3 is 15 amino acids. The CDR3 spells CASTILAAHTGELFF. The CDR3 DNA is TGTGCCAGCACGATCCTGGCGGCGCACACCGGGGAGCTGTTTTTT.

This chain uses TRBV6-2 or TRBV6-3 with TRBJ2-3; perhaps TRBD1 as D (6 bases). Germline V gene data show CDR1 as MNHEY and CDR2 as SVGEGT. Trimming left V 6 bases short and J 3 bases short, with 19 bases between. The CDR3 is 16 residues long. The CDR3 protein is CASSPQGWAPTDTQYF. Written as DNA, the CDR3 is TGTGCCAGCAGCCCACAGGGCTGGGCCCCTACAGATACGCAGTATTTT.

The chain recombines TRBV7-2 with TRBJ1-2, with D maybe TRBD1 (6 bases). Germline CDR1 SGHTA, CDR2 FQGNSA. The CDR3 runs 15 residues. Trimming left V 1 base short and J 4 bases short, with 13 bases between. The CDR3 region has the DNA TGTGCCAGCAGCTTAGGGGGGCAGGGTGTCTATGGCTACACCTTC. Translated, it gives CASSLGGQGVYGYTF.

This clone was observed a handful of times. The chain is built from TRBV7-9 and TRBJ2-7, with 8 bases that match TRBD2. The CDR3 is 16 residues long. CDR1 and CDR2 (germline): SEHNR, FQNEAQ (reference sequence). V shed 5 bases, J shed 3 bases, and the junction held 12 bases outside the gene matches. CDR3 sequence (DNA): TGTGCCAGCAGCCAAATCGAGCGGGAGATTATCTACGAGCAGTACTTC. Its protein is CASSQIEREIIYEQYF.

The chain recombines TRBV19 with TRBJ1-5; D is undetermined. This CDR3 region has 13 residues. CDR1 and CDR2 (germline): LNHDA, SQIVND (reference sequence). V shed 5 bases and J shed 5 bases, with 10 bases lying between them. The CDR3 here is CASSWQADQPQHF. CDR3 coding DNA: TGTGCCAGTAGTTGGCAGGCCGATCAGCCCCAGCATTTT.

A single count supports this clone. The rearrangement joins TRBV13 to TRBJ1-2, with 11 bases identical to TRBD1. The CDR3 loop spans 15 amino acids. Germline trimming cut 5 bases from V and 4 bases from J; bases unmatched to any gene: 6. Germline V gene lookup returns CDR1 PRHDT and CDR2 FYEKMQ (reference sequence). The CDR3 region has the DNA TGTGCCAGCAGCCAAGCGGGACAGGGGGGCTATGGCTACACCTTC. Protein: CASSQAGQGGYGYTF.

The rearrangement joins TRBV7-9 to TRBJ1-2, with a weak D call TRBD1 (6 bases). This CDR3 region has 15 residues. Germline V gene sequence: CDR1 SEHNR, CDR2 FQNEAQ (reference sequence). With 7 bases removed from V and 2 bases from J, the gap between germline ends came to 17 bases. The CDR3 coding sequence is TGTGCCAGCACCTTCGCCGGACAGATAAACTATGGCTACACCTTC. Protein sequence: CASTFAGQINYGYTF.

V and J are TRBV29-1 and TRBJ2-5; D gene uncertain. Germline V lookup: CDR1 SQVTM, CDR2 ANQGSEA. With 8 bases removed from V and 5 bases from J, the gap between germline ends came to 18 bases. This CDR3 contains 13 residues. The CDR3 spells CSPLGSRWETQYF. The CDR3 DNA sequence: TGCAGCCCTCTGGGCAGTCGGTGGGAGACCCAGTACTTC.

This clone was counted a single time. The chain recombines TRBV13 with TRBJ1-1; TRBD1 matches at 7 bases. The CDR3 is 16 residues long. The germline V gene encodes CDR1 PRHDT and CDR2 FYEKMQ (reference sequence). Unmatched junction bases numbered 6, after V lost 2 bases and J lost 0 bases. The CDR3, as DNA: TGTGCCAGCAGCTTAATGGCAGGGGGGATGAACACTGAAGCTTTCTTT. It encodes CASSLMAGGMNTEAFF.

The genes are TRBV5-1 and TRBJ2-3; 10 bases match TRBD2. The CDR3 covers 16 residues. Germline V gene lookup returns CDR1 SGHRS and CDR2 YFSETQ. The V segment lost 4 bases and the J segment 3 bases; nucleotides outside the gene matches: 8. CDR3 protein: CASSLLSGGRTDTQYF. The CDR3 DNA reads as TGCGCCAGCAGCCTTCTTAGCGGGGGGCGAACAGATACGCAGTATTTT.

This chain connects TRBV29-1 to TRBJ1-1, with 9 nucleotides matching TRBD1. CDR1 SQVTM and CDR2 ANQGSEA come from the germline V gene. The J segment lost 4 bases and the V segment lost 8 bases, leaving 11 bases of the junction unmatched. This CDR3 has 14 amino acids. CDR3 in DNA: TGCAGCTTTACACGACAGGGGGGGTCCACTGAAGCTTTCTTT. Its translation is CSFTRQGGSTEAFF.

CDR3 bases: TGTGCCAGCGGTTTGGAGGGCGGCACTGAAGCTTTCTTT. Translating it yields CASGLEGGTEAFF. The chain couples TRBV14 to TRBJ1-1; D ambiguous. The CDR3 totals 13 residues. With 8 bases removed from V and 4 bases from J, the gap between germline ends came to 14 bases. Germline CDR1 is SGHDN and CDR2 is FVKESK.

This clone appeared a single time. The J gene is TRBJ1-5, the V gene TRBV19; 7 nucleotides line up with TRBD1. V lost 4 bases to trimming and J lost 4 bases; unmatched junction nucleotides: 4. Per germline, CDR1 LNHDA and CDR2 SQIVND (reference sequence). The CDR3 runs 14 residues. CDR3 nucleotide sequence: TGTGCCAGTAGTACGGGACAGCCAAATCAGCCCCAGCATTTT. Translation gives CASSTGQPNQPQHF.

J is TRBJ1-1 and V is TRBV18, with 8 nucleotides matching TRBD1. Germline loops: CDR1 KGHSH, CDR2 LQKENI. V lost 5 bases to trimming and J lost 2 bases; unmatched junction nucleotides: 7. The CDR3 covers 15 residues. The CDR3 sequence is CASSERTGINTEAFF. The DNA of the CDR3 is TGTGCCAGCTCAGAAAGGACAGGGATAAACACTGAAGCTTTCTTT. Combining the CDR3 with reference TRBV18 and TRBJ1-1 gives the whole variable domain NAGVMQNPRHLVRRRGQEARLRCSPMKGHSHVYWYRQLPEEGLKFMVYLQKENIIDESGMPKERFSAEFPKEGPSILRIQQVVRGDSAAYFCASSERTGINTEAFFGQGTRLTVV.